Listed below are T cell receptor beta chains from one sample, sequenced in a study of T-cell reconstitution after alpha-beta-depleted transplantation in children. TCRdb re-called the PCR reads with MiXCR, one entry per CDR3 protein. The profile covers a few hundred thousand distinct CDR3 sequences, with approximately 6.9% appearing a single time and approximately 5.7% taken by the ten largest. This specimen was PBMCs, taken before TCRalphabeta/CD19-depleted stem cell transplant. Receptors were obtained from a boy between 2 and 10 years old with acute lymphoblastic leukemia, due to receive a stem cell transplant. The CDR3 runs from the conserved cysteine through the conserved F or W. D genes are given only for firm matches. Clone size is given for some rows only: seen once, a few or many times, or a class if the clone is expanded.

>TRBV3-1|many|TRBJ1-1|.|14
TGTGCCACCTCGATACAGGGCGGGAACACTGAAGCTTTCTTT
CATSIQGGNTEAFF
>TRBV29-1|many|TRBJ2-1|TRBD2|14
TGCAGCGACTTGGGACTAGCGGGAGTGAATGAGCAGTTCTTC
CSDLGLAGVNEQFF
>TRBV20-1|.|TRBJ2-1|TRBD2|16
TGCTGTGCTAGAGATATGGAGCGGGGGGGTATAGATGAGCAGTTCTTC
CCARDMERGGIDEQFF
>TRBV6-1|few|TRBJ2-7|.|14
TGTGCCAGCAGGGACAGTTCCGGGGATTCCGAGCAGTACTTC
CASRDSSGDSEQYF
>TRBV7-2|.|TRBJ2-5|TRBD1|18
TGTGCCAGCAGCAGAAAGGACAGGGGGAAAAGGCCGGCAGAGACCCAGTACTTC
CASSRKDRGKRPAETQYF
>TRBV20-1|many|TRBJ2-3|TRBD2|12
TGCAGCGGGGGGGATCCCACAGATACGCAGTATTTT
CSGGDPTDTQYF
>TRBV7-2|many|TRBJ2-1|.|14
TGTGCCAGCAGCTTAAATTTTCCCCATGACGGGCAGTTCTTC
CASSLNFPHDGQFF
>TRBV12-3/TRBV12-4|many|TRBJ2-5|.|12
TGTGCCAGCAGTTTGTTAAGGGAGACCCAGTACTTC
CASSLLRETQYF
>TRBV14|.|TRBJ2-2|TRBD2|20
TGTGCCAGCAGCCAAAGGGTTCCGGGACTAGCGGGAGCGAACACCGGGGAGCTGTTTTTT
CASSQRVPGLAGANTGELFF
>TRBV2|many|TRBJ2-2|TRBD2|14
TGTGCCGGCGGGGGGGGACACGGCACCGGGGAGCTGTTTTTT
CAGGGGHGTGELFF
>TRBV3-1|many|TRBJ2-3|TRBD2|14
TGTGCCAGCAGCCCCGGGGTAGCGGGCGATACGCAGTATTTT
CASSPGVAGDTQYF
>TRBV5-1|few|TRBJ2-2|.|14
TGCGCCAGCAGCAAATCAACGAACACCGGGGAGCTGTTTTTT
CASSKSTNTGELFF
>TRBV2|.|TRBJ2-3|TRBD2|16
TGTGCTACCAGTGTGGGGGGAGGGTATACGGCAGATACGCAGTATTTT
CATSVGGGYTADTQYF
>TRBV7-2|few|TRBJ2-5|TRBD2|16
TGTGCCAGCAGCTTATTTCGTAGCGGGACGAAGGAGACCCAGTACTTC
CASSLFRSGTKETQYF
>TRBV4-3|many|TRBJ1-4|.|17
TGCGCCAGCAGCCAAAAGTGGGAGGGAAGGAAAAATGAAAAACTGTTTTTT
CASSQKWEGRKNEKLFF
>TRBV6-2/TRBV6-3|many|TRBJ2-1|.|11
TGTGCCAGCAGTTGGACCAATGAGCAGTTCTTC
CASSWTNEQFF
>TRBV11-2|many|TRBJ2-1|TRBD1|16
TGTGCCAGCAGCTTAGCAACAGGGGTCCCACACGGTGAGCAGTTCTTC
CASSLATGVPHGEQFF
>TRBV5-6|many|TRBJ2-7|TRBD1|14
TGTGCCAGCAGTTACGGACAGGGAAGATACGAGCAGTACTTC
CASSYGQGRYEQYF
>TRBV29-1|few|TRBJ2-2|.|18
TGCAGCGTTGAAACTCCCGGTCCCGGGATGGGAATCTCCGGGGAGCTGTTTTTT
CSVETPGPGMGISGELFF
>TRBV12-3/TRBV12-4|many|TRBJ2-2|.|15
TGTGCCAGCAGTTTGGTTTCGGGGAACACCGGGGAGCTGTTTTTT
CASSLVSGNTGELFF
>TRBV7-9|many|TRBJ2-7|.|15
TGTGCCAGCAGTACAACTCCGGGACCGAACTACGAGCAGTACTTC
CASSTTPGPNYEQYF
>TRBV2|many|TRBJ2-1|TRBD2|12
TGTGCCAGCACTCCCTCAGCGGGAGAGCAGTTCTTC
CASTPSAGEQFF
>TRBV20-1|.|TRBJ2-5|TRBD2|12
TGCAGTGGACTAGCGAGCCAAGAGACCCAGTACTTC
CSGLASQETQYF